The clone carrying this T cell receptor (beta chain) was observed once. Different DNA sequences within this sample yield the same CDR3. This entry is derived from a study of shared clonotypes between healthy human individuals. Running of the assay took place at deep level. This table comes from immunoSEQ multiplex PCR, and its TCRdb copy is limited to in-frame clones, with some not included. The sample shows millions of clones, about 95% of them seen only once. Positively selected for CCR7, the CD45RO-negative cells used as naive CD8 cells excluded terminally differentiated effector memory CD45RA+ cells. This receptor was obtained from a man aged 18 to 30 in good health. The material sequenced was naive CD8+ T cells sorted from blood.

The CDR3 DNA is TGTGCCAGCAGCTTCGGCACCTCCTACGAGCAGTACTTC. Translating it yields CASSFGTSYEQYF. The chain uses TRBV5-4 and TRBJ2-7, with D hard to call. In germline, CDR1 is SGHNT, CDR2 YYREEE (reference sequence). The CDR3 spans 13 residues. Trimming removed 2 bases from V and 0 bases from J, with 6 bases in between.